The entry that follows covers one T cell receptor beta chain sequence. These data belong to a study of blood T cell repertoires in COVID-19. Whole-study context: Sites in the United States, Italy and Spain provided acute and convalescent COVID-19 samples. T cells, B-cell-depleted T cells, or PBMCs supplied cDNA or gDNA.

In the original workflow: Reference gene primers were amplified, and this amplification served to estimate nucleated cell counts. The protocol was immunoSEQ multiplex PCR, while the TCRdb copy is restricted to in-frame clones and leaves out a portion. V and J calls and clone size are as listed in that table; D and trimming were resolved from the DNA. The sample has some 190,000 clones; 81% are singletons. The length of the CDR3 is 14 residues. Germline V gives CDR1 LGHDT, CDR2 YNNKEL (reference sequence). Trimming stripped 5 bases from V and 2 bases from J, with 12 bases between. Seattle's cohort entered during active infection and was followed longitudinally.

The material sequenced was peripheral blood. The chain employs TRBV3-1 (or the pseudogene TRBV3-2) and TRBJ2-5, with unresolved D. The clonotype comes from a woman aged 40 to 50 with COVID-19, enrolled during active disease. The CDR3 protein is CASSFRLDQETQYF. The CDR3 DNA sequence: TGTGCCAGCAGCTTCCGACTGGATCAAGAGACCCAGTACTTC.